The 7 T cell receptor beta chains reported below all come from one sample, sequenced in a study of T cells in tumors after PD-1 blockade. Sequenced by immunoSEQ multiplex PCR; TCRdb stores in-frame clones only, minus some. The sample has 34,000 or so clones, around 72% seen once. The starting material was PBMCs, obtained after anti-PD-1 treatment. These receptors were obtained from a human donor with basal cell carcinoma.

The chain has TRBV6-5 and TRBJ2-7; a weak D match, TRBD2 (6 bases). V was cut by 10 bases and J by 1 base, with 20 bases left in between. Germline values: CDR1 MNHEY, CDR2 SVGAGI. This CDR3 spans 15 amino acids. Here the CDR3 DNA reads TGTGCCACCGTCCGGGGCGGGGTCGGGTCCTACGAGCAGTACTTC. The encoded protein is CATVRGGVGSYEQYF.

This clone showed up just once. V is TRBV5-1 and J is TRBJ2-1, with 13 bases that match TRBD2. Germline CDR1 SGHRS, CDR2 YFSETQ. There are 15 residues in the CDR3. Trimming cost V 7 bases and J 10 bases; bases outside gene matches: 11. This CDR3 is CASGGAGLAGVEQFF. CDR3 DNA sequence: TGCGCCAGCGGGGGGGCCGGACTAGCGGGAGTAGAGCAGTTCTTC.

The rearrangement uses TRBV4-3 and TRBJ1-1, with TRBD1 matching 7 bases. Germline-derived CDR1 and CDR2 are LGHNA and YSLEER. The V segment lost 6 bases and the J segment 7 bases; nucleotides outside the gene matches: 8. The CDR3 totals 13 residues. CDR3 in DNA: TGCGCCAGCAGTTACAGGGGCCCTAATGAAGCTTTCTTT. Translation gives CASSYRGPNEAFF.

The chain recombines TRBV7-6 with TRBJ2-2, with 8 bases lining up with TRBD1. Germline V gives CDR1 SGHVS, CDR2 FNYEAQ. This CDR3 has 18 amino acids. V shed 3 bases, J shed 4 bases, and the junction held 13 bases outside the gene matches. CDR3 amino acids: CASSFRTGWEAGTGELFF. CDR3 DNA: TGTGCCAGCAGCTTCCGGACAGGGTGGGAAGCGGGCACCGGGGAGCTGTTTTTT.

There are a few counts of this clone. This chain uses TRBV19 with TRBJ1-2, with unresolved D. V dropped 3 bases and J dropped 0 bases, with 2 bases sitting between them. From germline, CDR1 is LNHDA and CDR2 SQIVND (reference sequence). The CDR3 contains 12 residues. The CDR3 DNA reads TGTGCCAGTAGTATTTCTAACTATGGCTACACCTTC. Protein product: CASSISNYGYTF.

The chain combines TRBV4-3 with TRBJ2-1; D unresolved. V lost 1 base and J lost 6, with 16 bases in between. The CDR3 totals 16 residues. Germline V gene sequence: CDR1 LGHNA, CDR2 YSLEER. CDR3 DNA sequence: TGCGCCAGCAGCCAAGTGGATAGGGCCCCACCCAATGAGCAGTTCTTC. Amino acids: CASSQVDRAPPNEQFF.

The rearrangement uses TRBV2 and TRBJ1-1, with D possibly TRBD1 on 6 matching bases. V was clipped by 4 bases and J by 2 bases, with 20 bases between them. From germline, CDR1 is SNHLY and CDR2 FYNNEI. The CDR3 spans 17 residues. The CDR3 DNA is TGTGCCAGCAGTGCTTCTCGTCAGGGGTTCGGAAACACTGAAGCTTTCTTT. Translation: CASSASRQGFGNTEAFF.